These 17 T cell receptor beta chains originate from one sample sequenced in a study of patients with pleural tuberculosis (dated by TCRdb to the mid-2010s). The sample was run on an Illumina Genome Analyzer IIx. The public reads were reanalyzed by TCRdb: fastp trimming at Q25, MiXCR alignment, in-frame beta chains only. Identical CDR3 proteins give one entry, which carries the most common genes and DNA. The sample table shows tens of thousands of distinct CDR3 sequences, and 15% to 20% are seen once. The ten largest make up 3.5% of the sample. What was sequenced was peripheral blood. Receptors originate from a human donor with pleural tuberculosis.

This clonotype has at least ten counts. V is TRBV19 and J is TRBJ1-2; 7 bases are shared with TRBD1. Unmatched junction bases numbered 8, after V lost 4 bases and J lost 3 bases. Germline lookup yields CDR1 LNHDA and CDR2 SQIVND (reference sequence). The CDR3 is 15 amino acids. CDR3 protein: CASSTRRQGDYGYTF. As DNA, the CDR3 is TGTGCCAGTAGTACCAGAAGACAGGGTGACTATGGCTACACCTTC. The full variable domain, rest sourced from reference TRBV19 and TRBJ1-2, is DGGITQSPKYLFRKEGQNVTLSCEQNLNHDAMYWYRQDPGQGLRLIYYSQIVNDFQKGDIAEGYSVSREKKESFPLTVTSAQKNPTAFYLCASSTRRQGDYGYTFGSGTRLTVV.

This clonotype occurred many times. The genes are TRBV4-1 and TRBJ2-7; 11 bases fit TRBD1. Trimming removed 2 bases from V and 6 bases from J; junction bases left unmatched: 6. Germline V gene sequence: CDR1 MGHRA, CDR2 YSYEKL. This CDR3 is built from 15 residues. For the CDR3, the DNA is TGCGCCAGCAGCCAACGGGGGACAGGGGGAGTCGAGCAGTACTTC. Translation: CASSQRGTGGVEQYF.

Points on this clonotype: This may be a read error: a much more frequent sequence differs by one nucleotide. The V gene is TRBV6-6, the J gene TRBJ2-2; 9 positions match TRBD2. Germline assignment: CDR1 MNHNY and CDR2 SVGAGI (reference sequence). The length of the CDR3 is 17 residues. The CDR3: CTSSRDRAGGITGELFF. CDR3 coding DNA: TGTACCAGCAGTCGGGACCGGGCGGGGGGGATCACCGGGGAGCTGTTTTTT.

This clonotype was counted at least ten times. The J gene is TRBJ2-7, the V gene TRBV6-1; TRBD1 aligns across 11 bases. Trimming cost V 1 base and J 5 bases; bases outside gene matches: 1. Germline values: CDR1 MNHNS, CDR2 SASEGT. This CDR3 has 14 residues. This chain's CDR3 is CASSEGTGGDEQYF. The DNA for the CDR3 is TGTGCCAGCAGTGAAGGGACAGGGGGCGACGAGCAGTACTTC.

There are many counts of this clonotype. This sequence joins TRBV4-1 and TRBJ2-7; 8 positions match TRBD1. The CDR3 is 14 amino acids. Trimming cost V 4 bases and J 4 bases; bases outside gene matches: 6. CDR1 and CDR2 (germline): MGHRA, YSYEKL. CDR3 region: CASSPTGQVYEQYF. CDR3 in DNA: TGCGCCAGCAGCCCAACGGGACAGGTGTACGAGCAGTACTTC.

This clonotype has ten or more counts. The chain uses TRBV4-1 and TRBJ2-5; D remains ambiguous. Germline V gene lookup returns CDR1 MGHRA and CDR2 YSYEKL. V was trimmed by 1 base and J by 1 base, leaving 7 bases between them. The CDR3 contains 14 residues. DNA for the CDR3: TGCGCCAGCAGCCAAGGGGTAGCCCAAGAGACCCAGTACTTC. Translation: CASSQGVAQETQYF.

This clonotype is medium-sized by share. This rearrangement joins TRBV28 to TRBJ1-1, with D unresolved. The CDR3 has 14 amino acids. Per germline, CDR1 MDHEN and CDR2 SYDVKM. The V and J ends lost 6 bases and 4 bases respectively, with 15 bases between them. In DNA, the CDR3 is TGTGCCAGCAGGACCCTCCGGACCCGCACTGAAGCTTTCTTT. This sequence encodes CASRTLRTRTEAFF.

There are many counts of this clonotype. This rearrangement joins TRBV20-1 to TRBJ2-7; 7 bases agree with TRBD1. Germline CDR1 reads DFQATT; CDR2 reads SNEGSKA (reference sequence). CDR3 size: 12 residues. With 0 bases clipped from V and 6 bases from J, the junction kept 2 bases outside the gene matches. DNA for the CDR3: TGCAGTGCTAGAGATCAGGGGGTCGAGCAGTACTTC. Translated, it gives CSARDQGVEQYF.

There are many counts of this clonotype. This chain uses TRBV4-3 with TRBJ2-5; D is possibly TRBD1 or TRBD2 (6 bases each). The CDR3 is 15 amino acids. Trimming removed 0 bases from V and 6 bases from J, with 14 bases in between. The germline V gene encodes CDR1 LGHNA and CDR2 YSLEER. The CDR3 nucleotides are TGCGCCAGCAGCCAAGACGGAGGGGGGTTACAGACCCAGTACTTC. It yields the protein CASSQDGGGLQTQYF.

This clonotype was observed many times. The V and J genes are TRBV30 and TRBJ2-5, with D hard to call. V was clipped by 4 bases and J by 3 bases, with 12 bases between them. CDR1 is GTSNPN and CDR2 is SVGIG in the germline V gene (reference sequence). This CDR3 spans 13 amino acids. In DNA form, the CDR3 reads TGTGCCTGGACCACCGGTCAGGAAGAGACCCAGTACTTC. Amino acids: CAWTTGQEETQYF.

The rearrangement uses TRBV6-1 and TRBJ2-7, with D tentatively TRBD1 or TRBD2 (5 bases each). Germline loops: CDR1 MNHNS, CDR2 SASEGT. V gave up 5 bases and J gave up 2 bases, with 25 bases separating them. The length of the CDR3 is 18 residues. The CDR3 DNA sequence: TGTGCCAGCAGTCCCCCCGGGACGGATGATTTGAGCCCCTACGAGCAGTACGTC. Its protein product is CASSPPGTDDLSPYEQYV.

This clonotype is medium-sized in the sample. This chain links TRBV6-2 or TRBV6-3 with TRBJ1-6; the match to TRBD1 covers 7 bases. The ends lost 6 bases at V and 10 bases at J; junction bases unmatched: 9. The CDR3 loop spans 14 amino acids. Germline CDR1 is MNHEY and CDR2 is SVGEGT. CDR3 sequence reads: CASSPDRVWSPLHF. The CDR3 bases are TGTGCCAGCAGCCCCGACAGGGTATGGTCACCCCTCCACTTT.

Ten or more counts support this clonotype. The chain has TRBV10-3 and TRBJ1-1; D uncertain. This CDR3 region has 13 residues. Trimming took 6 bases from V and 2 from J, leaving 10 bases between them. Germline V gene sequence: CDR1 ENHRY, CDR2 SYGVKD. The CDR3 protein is CAIRTRENTEAFF. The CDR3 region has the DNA TGTGCCATCAGAACACGAGAAAACACTGAAGCTTTCTTT.

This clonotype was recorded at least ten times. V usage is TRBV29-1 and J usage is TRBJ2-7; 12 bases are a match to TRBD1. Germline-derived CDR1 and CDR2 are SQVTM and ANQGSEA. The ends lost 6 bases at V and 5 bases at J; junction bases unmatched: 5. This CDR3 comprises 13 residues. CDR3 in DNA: TGCAGCGTACCGGGACAGGGGGCTAACGAGCAGTACTTC. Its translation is CSVPGQGANEQYF.

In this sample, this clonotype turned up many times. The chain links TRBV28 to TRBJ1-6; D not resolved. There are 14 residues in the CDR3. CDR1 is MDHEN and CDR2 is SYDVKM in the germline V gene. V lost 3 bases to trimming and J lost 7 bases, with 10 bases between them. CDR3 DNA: TGTGCCAGCAGTTTTCCCACGGGGAATTCACCCCTCCACTTT. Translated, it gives CASSFPTGNSPLHF.

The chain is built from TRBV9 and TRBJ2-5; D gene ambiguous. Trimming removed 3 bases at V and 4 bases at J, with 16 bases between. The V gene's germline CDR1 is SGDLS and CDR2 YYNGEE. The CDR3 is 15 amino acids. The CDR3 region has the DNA TGTGCCAGCAGCGCCCGAAGCTTAGTCGGAGAGACCCAGTACTTC. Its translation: CASSARSLVGETQYF.

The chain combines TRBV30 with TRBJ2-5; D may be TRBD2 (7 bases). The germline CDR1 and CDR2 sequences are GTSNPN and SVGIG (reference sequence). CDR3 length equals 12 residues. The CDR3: CAGGGQGETQYF. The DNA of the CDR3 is TGTGCGGGGGGGGGGCAGGGAGAGACCCAGTACTTC.